These 22 T cell receptor beta chains were all obtained from the same sample, sequenced in a study of cytomegalovirus exposure and HLA in healthy donors. The PCR ran on 60 Vbeta and 13 Jbeta primers. Method: immunoSEQ multiplex PCR; TCRdb's copy keeps in-frame clones and lacks some. Seen here are over 100,000 clones, about 80% observed once, and the top ten hold roughly 3%. Sample: PBMCs. The receptors come from a woman aged 18-35 years in good health and CMV-seropositive.

This chain connects TRBV6-1 to TRBJ1-5; 8 bases agree with TRBD1. Germline V gives CDR1 MNHNS, CDR2 SASEGT. V shed 7 bases and J 1 base; nucleotides not matched to a gene: 6. This CDR3 is 15 amino acids long. The CDR3 DNA sequence: TGTGCCAGCATAGGACAGGGATGGAGCAATCAGCCCCAGCATTTT. It encodes CASIGQGWSNQPQHF.

V and J are TRBV14 and TRBJ2-3; D may be TRBD2 (5 bases). The CDR3 is made up of 15 amino acids. CDR1 is SGHDN, CDR2 FVKESK, per germline. V was pared by 1 base and J by 4 bases, with 12 bases between. The CDR3 reads CASSQGGWGADTQYF. The CDR3 nucleotides read TGTGCCAGCAGCCAAGGGGGATGGGGAGCAGATACGCAGTATTTT.

This rearrangement joins TRBV18 to TRBJ1-1; the D gene is possibly TRBD1 (6 bases). The V and J ends lost 3 bases and 6 bases respectively, with 11 bases between them. The CDR3 runs 13 residues. From germline, CDR1 is KGHSH and CDR2 LQKENI. The CDR3 is CASSPGGGAEAFF. CDR3 nucleotides: TGTGCCAGCTCACCGGGAGGGGGAGCTGAAGCTTTCTTT.

The chain uses TRBV13 and TRBJ2-4, with TRBD2 identical over 16 bases. CDR3 length: 17 residues. With 6 bases clipped from V and 8 bases from J, the junction kept 10 bases outside the gene matches. Germline V gene lookup returns CDR1 PRHDT and CDR2 FYEKMQ (reference sequence). The CDR3 coding sequence is TGTGCCAGCAGTTCCTCCGGGACTAGCGGGAGGGGGGACATTCAGTACTTC. It codes for CASSSSGTSGRGDIQYF.

This chain connects TRBV6-5 to TRBJ2-5; 8 bases map to TRBD2. The CDR3 consists of 13 residues. CDR1 and CDR2 from the germline V gene are MNHEY and SVGAGI. V dropped 6 bases and J dropped 2; count of bases not matched to a gene: 2. The CDR3 DNA reads TGTGCCAGCAGCCCTAGCGGGCAAGAGACCCAGTACTTC. Encoded protein: CASSPSGQETQYF.

This clone was recorded a few times. The V and J genes are TRBV11-3 and TRBJ1-1, with 8 bases that match TRBD1. V lost 5 bases and J lost 4; bases outside the gene matches: 3. Germline lookup yields CDR1 SGHNT and CDR2 YENEEA. CDR3 length: 13 residues. This CDR3 is CASSLRGPTEAFF. The CDR3 DNA follows: TGTGCCAGCAGCCTCAGGGGGCCCACTGAAGCTTTCTTT.

This chain uses TRBV19 with TRBJ2-7, with 11 bases matching TRBD1. V lost 6 bases and J lost 1; bases outside the gene matches: 5. The CDR3 runs 15 residues. In germline, CDR1 is LNHDA, CDR2 SQIVND (reference sequence). For the CDR3, the DNA is TGTGCCAGTAGCGGGACAGGGGGAACTTCCTACGAGCAGTACTTC. It codes for CASSGTGGTSYEQYF.

Note on this clone: Distinct nucleotide sequences in the sample also encode this CDR3. The chain uses TRBV5-1 and TRBJ2-7, with 10 bases identical to TRBD2. With V trimmed by 0 bases and J by 2 bases, 2 bases remained unmatched. Germline-derived CDR1 and CDR2 are SGHRS and YFSETQ. This CDR3 spans 15 amino acids. CDR3 DNA sequence: TGCGCCAGCAGCTTGGGCACTAGCGGGACCTACGAGCAGTACTTC. This codes for CASSLGTSGTYEQYF.

The chain uses TRBV10-1 and TRBJ2-1; 9 bases fit TRBD1. J gave up 0 bases and V 2 bases, and 2 bases lay outside the gene matches. This CDR3 is 16 amino acids long. CDR1 and CDR2 (germline): WNHNN, SYGVQD (reference sequence). The CDR3 here is CASSEGTGSSYNEQFF. The CDR3 nucleotides read TGCGCCAGCAGTGAGGGGACAGGGAGCTCCTACAATGAGCAGTTCTTC.

J is TRBJ1-1 and V is TRBV7-9; D perhaps matches TRBD1 (5 bases). Germline V CDR1 and CDR2: SEHNR, FQNEAQ (reference sequence). The CDR3 runs 15 residues. V lost 3 bases, J lost 4 bases, and 15 bases lay in between. The CDR3 nucleotides are TGTGCCAGCAGCTTTTCCAGGGTTCCGAGCACTGAAGCTTTCTTT. Amino acids: CASSFSRVPSTEAFF.

This clone has only one observation. The gene calls are TRBV19 and TRBJ2-1, with 11 bases lining up with TRBD2. Trimming at V came to 3 bases and at J to 7 bases, leaving 2 bases not matched to a gene. CDR1 is LNHDA, CDR2 SQIVND, per germline (reference sequence). The CDR3 extends over 14 amino acids. CDR3 protein: CASSILAGGNEQFF. The CDR3 DNA reads TGTGCCAGTAGTATTCTAGCGGGGGGAAATGAGCAGTTCTTC.

V is TRBV27 and J is TRBJ2-7; 10 bases align to TRBD2. The germline gives CDR1 MNHEY, CDR2 SMNVEV (reference sequence). Losses at the gene ends were 5 bases for V and 6 bases for J; bases not matched to a gene: 13. The CDR3 contains 16 residues. The CDR3 sequence: CASSTRQLAGWGEQYF. The CDR3 DNA reads as TGTGCCAGCAGTACCAGGCAACTAGCGGGATGGGGCGAGCAGTACTTC.

V is TRBV6-1 and J is TRBJ1-2, with 7 bases that match TRBD1. Trimming took 6 bases from V and 0 from J; bases not matched to a gene: 4. Germline V CDR1 and CDR2: MNHNS, SASEGT. The CDR3 is made up of 14 amino acids. The CDR3 DNA reads TGTGCCAGCAGCAAGGGACAGACTAACTATGGCTACACCTTC. Protein product: CASSKGQTNYGYTF.

This chain connects TRBV5-1 to TRBJ2-7; 10 bases line up with TRBD2. Germline-derived CDR1 and CDR2 are SGHRS and YFSETQ. V lost 0 bases to trimming and J lost 6 bases; unmatched junction nucleotides: 6. The CDR3 consists of 15 residues. CDR3 residues: CASSLGGTSDSEQYF. DNA of the CDR3: TGCGCCAGCAGCTTGGGAGGGACTAGCGATTCCGAGCAGTACTTC.

The V gene is TRBV4-2, the J gene TRBJ2-1; D unresolved. Germline V gene data show CDR1 as LGHNA and CDR2 as YNFKEQ. Between the trimmed V and J ends, which lost 5 bases and 0 bases, there was a span of 8 bases. CDR3 size: 14 residues. CDR3 sequence (DNA): TGTGCCAGCAGCTCAGATGGCTCCTACAATGAGCAGTTCTTC. Amino acids: CASSSDGSYNEQFF.

The chain uses TRBV15 and TRBJ2-4; possibly TRBD1 for D (5 bases). V lost 0 bases to trimming and J lost 6 bases, with 12 bases between them. Germline CDR1 and CDR2: LNHNV and YYDKDF (reference sequence). The CDR3 loop spans 15 amino acids. The CDR3 bases are TGTGCCACCAGCAGAGATTGGGGCCAGGGAAACATTCAGTACTTC. Translating it yields CATSRDWGQGNIQYF. The complete variable domain, with remaining parts taken from reference TRBV15 and TRBJ2-4, reads DAMVIQNPRYQVTQFGKPVTLSCSQTLNHNVMYWYQQKSSQAPKLLFHYYDKDFNNEADTPDNFQSRRPNTSFCFLDIRSPGLGDTAMYLCATSRDWGQGNIQYFGAGTRLSVL.

The rearrangement joins TRBV2 to TRBJ1-2; possible D gene TRBD1, 5 bases. The germline V gene has CDR1 SNHLY and CDR2 FYNNEI. This CDR3 contains 14 residues. With 6 bases removed from V and 4 bases from J, the gap between germline ends came to 15 bases. The CDR3, as DNA: TGTGCCAGCAGGTCGACAGCGAGCGTCTATGGCTACACCTTC. The encoded protein is CASRSTASVYGYTF.

The chain couples TRBV5-1 to TRBJ2-7, with TRBD1 identical over 11 bases. The V gene end was trimmed by 4 bases and the J gene end by 8 bases; junction bases not matched to a gene: 11. This CDR3 comprises 15 residues. From germline, CDR1 is SGHRS and CDR2 YFSETQ. This CDR3 reads CASSLLPGTGGKQYF. CDR3 DNA: TGCGCCAGCAGCCTACTCCCCGGGACAGGGGGGAAGCAGTACTTC.

Comments on this clone: At the DNA level, this CDR3 is encoded by other sequences in the same sample as well. The genes are TRBV5-1 and TRBJ2-1, with 8 nucleotides matching TRBD2. This CDR3 has 13 residues. Germline CDR1 is SGHRS and CDR2 is YFSETQ. Trimming removed 0 bases from V and 12 bases from J; junction bases left unmatched: 5. CDR3 sequence reads: CASSLASGRLQFF. CDR3 coding DNA: TGCGCCAGCAGCTTGGCGAGCGGGAGACTGCAGTTCTTC.

The chain has TRBV7-2 and TRBJ2-1; TRBD2 might be the D (6 bases). This CDR3 spans 15 amino acids. V lost 0 bases and J lost 3, with 9 bases in between. CDR1 and CDR2 from the germline V gene are SGHTA and FQGNSA. CDR3 coding DNA: TGTGCCAGCAGCTTAGCGGGGCGGGGCTACAATGAGCAGTTCTTC. Protein product: CASSLAGRGYNEQFF. Together with reference TRBV7-2 and TRBJ2-1, the CDR3 gives the full variable domain: GAGVSQSPSNKVTEKGKDVELRCDPISGHTALYWYRQSLGQGLEFLIYFQGNSAPDKSGLPSDRFSAERTGGSVSTLTIQRTQQEDSAVYLCASSLAGRGYNEQFFGPGTRLTVL.

This clone showed up just once. The chain couples TRBV30 to TRBJ2-1; no reliable D call. Germline V gives CDR1 GTSNPN, CDR2 SVGIG (reference sequence). The CDR3 loop spans 11 amino acids. Trimming pared 2 bases from V and 10 bases from J, leaving 9 bases between. CDR3 residues: CAWSSRLEQFF. The DNA for the CDR3 is TGTGCCTGGAGTTCCCGGTTGGAGCAGTTCTTC.

This chain joins TRBV4-2 and TRBJ2-2; 9 bases line up with TRBD2. The CDR3 has 15 residues. J was trimmed by 6 bases and V by 4 bases; bases with no gene match: 6. The V gene's germline CDR1 is LGHNA and CDR2 YNFKEQ. For the CDR3, the DNA is TGTGCCAGCAGCCTACAGCGGGAGGTTGCCGGGGAGCTGTTTTTT. This codes for CASSLQREVAGELFF.